These 17 T cell receptor beta chains were sequenced from one sample in a study of cytomegalovirus exposure and HLA in healthy donors. Vbeta (60) and Jbeta (13) primers were used in the PCR. Profiled with immunoSEQ multiplex PCR; TCRdb holds only in-frame clones, not every one. The profile shows over 80,000 clones, about 80% of them singletons. Sequences were obtained from PBMCs. The origin of the receptors is a man between 60 and 70 years old in good health and CMV-seropositive.

The chain has TRBV27 and TRBJ1-1, with D perhaps matching TRBD1 (6 bases). V dropped 0 bases and J dropped 4 bases, with 12 bases sitting between them. The CDR3 is 15 residues long. Looked up from germline, CDR1 is MNHEY and CDR2 is SMNVEV (reference sequence). The CDR3 DNA is TGTGCCAGCAGTTTATCGTGGGGGCTCAGCACTGAAGCTTTCTTT. Protein sequence: CASSLSWGLSTEAFF.

This chain links TRBV27 with TRBJ2-1, with a weak D call TRBD2 (6 bases). The V gene lost 3 bases and the J gene lost 7 bases, with 13 bases spanning the gap. Germline V gene lookup returns CDR1 MNHEY and CDR2 SMNVEV (reference sequence). The CDR3 totals 14 residues. For the CDR3, the DNA is TGTGCCAGCAGTTTTCCTGCCCGGGGGAATGAGCAGTTCTTC. Translation: CASSFPARGNEQFF.

The chain is built from TRBV27 and TRBJ2-5; TRBD2 might be the D (6 bases). Between the trimmed V and J ends, which lost 6 bases and 2 bases, there was a span of 19 bases. This CDR3 has 16 residues. Germline CDR1 MNHEY, CDR2 SMNVEV (reference sequence). The CDR3 DNA follows: TGTGCCAGCAGCATCTTCGGAGGGGCGCTTCAAGAGACCCAGTACTTC. This encodes CASSIFGGALQETQYF.

This clone showed up just a few times. The genes are TRBV5-5 and TRBJ2-7; weak D call: TRBD1 (8 bases). The CDR3 is 15 residues long. Trimming took 3 bases from V and 0 from J, leaving 13 bases between them. Germline V gene sequence: CDR1 SGHKS, CDR2 YYEKEE (reference sequence). The CDR3 region has the DNA TGTGCCAGCAGCTACAGGGGGGGGAGCTCCTACGAGCAGTACTTC. Its translation is CASSYRGGSSYEQYF. The entire variable domain, with the rest obtained from reference TRBV5-5 and TRBJ2-7, is as follows: DAGVTQSPTHLIKTRGQQVTLRCSPISGHKSVSWYQQVLGQGPQFIFQYYEKEERGRGNFPDRFSARQFPNYSSELNVNALLLGDSALYLCASSYRGGSSYEQYFGPGTRLTVT.

A note on this clone: The junction does not match germline at one end; this may be a read error. The chain uses TRBV7-7 and TRBJ2-1; D ambiguous. The CDR3 runs 13 residues. Germline CDR1 and CDR2: SSHAT and FNYEAQ (reference sequence). CDR3 amino acids: CASSFRLNNEQFF. The DNA of the CDR3 is TGTGCTAGCAGCTTTCGACTGAACAATGAGCAGTTCTTC.

The genes are TRBV18 and TRBJ1-2; 8 bases agree with TRBD1. The CDR3 has 15 residues. Germline assignment: CDR1 KGHSH and CDR2 LQKENI. The J segment lost 5 bases and the V segment lost 4 bases, leaving 9 bases of the junction unmatched. For the CDR3, the DNA is TGTGCCAGCTCACAAAACATAAGGACAGGGTATGGCTACACCTTC. Protein: CASSQNIRTGYGYTF.

The chain joins TRBV4-1 to TRBJ2-2; D possibly corresponds to TRBD1 (6 bases). Germline V gives CDR1 MGHRA, CDR2 YSYEKL. The ends were cut back, 9 bases at V and 0 bases at J, with 14 bases in the middle. This CDR3 spans 15 amino acids. CDR3: CASNYDRTNTGELFF. In DNA, the CDR3 is TGCGCCAGTAATTATGACAGGACGAACACCGGGGAGCTGTTTTTT.

The CDR3 DNA reads as TGTGCCAGTAGTCCACGGACAGGGGGCGGTAGCTATGGCTACACCTTC. Protein sequence: CASSPRTGGGSYGYTF. This chain links TRBV19 with TRBJ1-2; 11 nucleotides line up with TRBD1. V dropped 5 bases and J dropped 4; count of bases not matched to a gene: 9. This CDR3 has 16 residues. Germline CDR1 is LNHDA and CDR2 is SQIVND (reference sequence).

This clone was found once. The V gene is TRBV29-1, the J gene TRBJ1-6; a possible D gene is TRBD1 (6 bases). Deletions cut 4 bases from V and 10 bases from J, with 23 bases between. The CDR3 contains 16 residues. Germline CDR1 is SQVTM and CDR2 is ANQGSEA. For the CDR3, the DNA is TGCAGCGTTGGCCCGGAAACAAATACAGGGTACTCACCCCTCCACTTT. Amino acids: CSVGPETNTGYSPLHF. The full variable domain, its missing parts supplied by reference TRBV29-1 and TRBJ1-6, is SAVISQKPSRDICQRGTSLTIQCQVDSQVTMMFWYRQQPGQSLTLIATANQGSEATYESGFVIDKFPISRPNLTFSTLTVSNMSPEDSSIYLCSVGPETNTGYSPLHFGNGTRLTVT.

The chain is built from TRBV5-6 and TRBJ1-2; D might be TRBD1 (6 bases). V was trimmed by 0 bases and J by 6 bases, leaving 12 bases between them. This CDR3 has 14 amino acids. The germline V gene encodes CDR1 SGHDT and CDR2 YYEEEE. The CDR3 DNA reads TGTGCCAGCAGCTTGGGAAGACAGGATAATGGCTACACCTTC. Protein: CASSLGRQDNGYTF.

The chain joins TRBV19 to TRBJ2-5, with 9 bases identical to TRBD2. The J call is uncertain, as TRBJ2-7 better fits the DNA end. Germline values: CDR1 LNHDA, CDR2 SQIVND (reference sequence). CDR3 length: 13 amino acids. The CDR3 region has the DNA TGTGCCAGTGGGAGCGGGGGGCAGGACGAGCAGTACTTC. This codes for CASGSGGQDEQYF.

This clone was observed a few times. An end of the junction differs from the germline gene, which may be a read error. This chain joins TRBV7-9 and TRBJ2-5, with a tentative D call TRBD2 (5 bases). CDR1 is SEHNR, CDR2 FQNEAQ, per germline (reference sequence). CDR3 size: 12 residues. The DNA of the CDR3 is TGTTCCAGCAGCTTAGCGCGAGAGACCCAGTACTTC. Protein: CSSSLARETQYF.

The genes are TRBV7-2 and TRBJ2-3; 9 bases map to TRBD2. The CDR3 is 14 amino acids. Trimming at V came to 6 bases and at J to 2 bases, leaving 3 bases not matched to a gene. The germline gives CDR1 SGHTA, CDR2 FQGNSA. CDR3 nucleotide sequence: TGTGCCAGCAGGGAGCGGGGGGTCACAGATACGCAGTATTTT. Its translation is CASRERGVTDTQYF.

V and J are TRBV28 and TRBJ2-6, with D perhaps TRBD2 (6 bases). This CDR3 comprises 18 residues. Germline V CDR1 and CDR2: MDHEN, SYDVKM. V lost 5 bases to trimming and J lost 4 bases, with 21 bases between them. CDR3 sequence reads: CASSQPGEVPGGANVLTF. CDR3 in DNA: TGTGCCAGCAGTCAACCTGGGGAGGTTCCGGGCGGGGCCAACGTCCTGACTTTC. Full variable domain (remainder filled in from reference TRBV28 and TRBJ2-6): DVKVTQSSRYLVKRTGEKVFLECVQDMDHENMFWYRQDPGLGLRLIYFSYDVKMKEKGDIPEGYSVSREKKERFSLILESASTNQTSMYLCASSQPGEVPGGANVLTFGAGSRLTVL.

The chain combines TRBV27 with TRBJ2-7, with D possibly being TRBD1 (6 bases). Germline assignment: CDR1 MNHEY and CDR2 SMNVEV (reference sequence). The V and J ends lost 2 bases and 2 bases respectively, with 10 bases between them. The CDR3 sequence is 14 residues long. Written as DNA, the CDR3 is TGTGCCAGCAGTTTAAACAGGGCTCCCTACGAGCAGTACTTC. Its translation: CASSLNRAPYEQYF.

The J gene is TRBJ2-1, the V gene TRBV10-3, with a tentative D call TRBD1 (6 bases). The CDR3 loop spans 14 amino acids. Trimming stripped 3 bases from V and 4 bases from J, with 10 bases between. Germline assignment: CDR1 ENHRY and CDR2 SYGVKD. Here the CDR3 reads CAISDWDKYNEQFF. DNA for the CDR3: TGTGCCATCAGTGACTGGGACAAATACAATGAGCAGTTCTTC.

This sequence joins TRBV11-2 and TRBJ2-7, with TRBD1 matching 7 bases. The CDR3 loop spans 14 amino acids. Germline lookup yields CDR1 SGHAT and CDR2 FQNNGV. V trimming: 1 base; J trimming: 3 bases; junction bases outside the gene matches: 3. The CDR3 DNA sequence: TGTGCCAGCAGCTTAGGTCAGGGGGTCTACGAGCAGTACTTC. Its protein is CASSLGQGVYEQYF.